This is a list of T cell receptor beta chains from one sample in a study of shared clonotypes between healthy human individuals. Profiling relied on immunoSEQ multiplex PCR, and the TCRdb table lists in-frame clones only, not all of them. The data show about 960,000 clones, around 80% seen once. What was sequenced was memory CD4+ T cells sorted from blood. The origin of the receptors is a man in his late teens or twenties in good health. Each CDR3 is given with its conserved first and last residue. Each record gives: V gene, D gene, clone size, J gene, CDR3 protein, CDR3 DNA. The D gene is left open where the match is weak. Size is omitted from some rows. Given values are once, few, many or a class for expanded clones.

v_gene: TRBV12-5; d_gene: TRBD2; abundance: -; j_gene: TRBJ2-1; CDR3aa: CASGSLAGATYNEQFF; CDR3nt: TGTGCTAGTGGTTCCTTAGCGGGAGCTACCTACAATGAGCAGTTCTTC
v_gene: TRBV9; d_gene: -; abundance: -; j_gene: TRBJ2-2; CDR3aa: CASSASTNTGELFF; CDR3nt: TGTGCCAGCAGCGCTAGTACGAACACCGGGGAGCTGTTTTTT
v_gene: TRBV7-2; d_gene: -; abundance: -; j_gene: TRBJ2-7; CDR3aa: CASSFGGSSYEQYF; CDR3nt: TGTGCCAGCAGCTTTGGCGGGTCTTCCTACGAGCAGTACTTC
v_gene: TRBV5-4; d_gene: TRBD1; abundance: -; j_gene: TRBJ2-5; CDR3aa: CASSVDTPGTGQETQYF; CDR3nt: TGTGCCAGCAGCGTAGATACCCCTGGGACAGGGCAAGAGACCCAGTACTTC
v_gene: TRBV19; d_gene: TRBD1; abundance: -; j_gene: TRBJ1-2; CDR3aa: CASTRQGSFNGYTF; CDR3nt: TGTGCCAGTACCCGACAGGGATCGTTTAATGGCTACACCTTC
v_gene: TRBV10-3; d_gene: -; abundance: -; j_gene: TRBJ2-3; CDR3aa: CAISGARSNTDTQYF; CDR3nt: TGTGCCATCAGTGGAGCGCGGTCCAACACAGATACGCAGTATTTT
v_gene: TRBV7-2; d_gene: -; abundance: -; j_gene: TRBJ2-4; CDR3aa: CASSLTRGLAKNIQYF; CDR3nt: TGTGCCAGCAGCTTAACACGGGGGTTGGCCAAAAACATTCAGTACTTC
v_gene: TRBV30; d_gene: -; abundance: -; j_gene: TRBJ2-3; CDR3aa: CASSDGGPDTQYF; CDR3nt: TGTGCCTCAAGCGATGGGGGCCCAGATACGCAGTATTTT
v_gene: TRBV2; d_gene: TRBD2; abundance: -; j_gene: TRBJ2-2; CDR3aa: CASTGREATGELFF; CDR3nt: TGTGCCAGCACTGGTCGGGAGGCCACCGGGGAGCTGTTTTTT
v_gene: TRBV28; d_gene: TRBD1; abundance: many; j_gene: TRBJ1-6; CDR3aa: CASSPLTGRSPLHF; CDR3nt: TGTGCCAGCAGTCCTCTGACAGGGAGGTCACCCCTCCACTTT
v_gene: TRBV9; d_gene: -; abundance: -; j_gene: TRBJ2-5; CDR3aa: CASSSGRKETQYF; CDR3nt: TGTGCCAGCAGCTCTGGACGGAAAGAGACCCAGTACTTC
v_gene: TRBV5-6; d_gene: -; abundance: once; j_gene: TRBJ2-1; CDR3aa: CASSLAASLSYNEQFF; CDR3nt: TGTGCCAGCAGCTTGGCCGCTAGCCTAAGCTACAATGAGCAGTTCTTC
v_gene: TRBV6-1; d_gene: TRBD2; abundance: -; j_gene: TRBJ2-7; CDR3aa: CASSEWMSGTSASYEQYF; CDR3nt: TGTGCCAGCAGTGAATGGATGTCCGGGACTAGCGCCTCCTACGAGCAGTACTTC
v_gene: TRBV11-2; d_gene: -; abundance: -; j_gene: TRBJ1-2; CDR3aa: CASSPLLGYTF; CDR3nt: TGTGCCAGCAGCCCCCTGCTTGGCTACACCTTC
v_gene: TRBV11-2; d_gene: -; abundance: -; j_gene: TRBJ2-5; CDR3aa: CASSLGLKETQYF; CDR3nt: TGTGCCAGCAGCTTAGGCTTAAAAGAGACCCAGTACTTC
v_gene: TRBV2; d_gene: -; abundance: -; j_gene: TRBJ2-5; CDR3aa: CASRWGGSEETQYF; CDR3nt: TGTGCCAGCAGATGGGGCGGTTCTGAAGAGACCCAGTACTTC
v_gene: TRBV30; d_gene: -; abundance: -; j_gene: TRBJ1-3; CDR3aa: CAWSVVVEILGGLAVHSGNTIYF; CDR3nt: TGTGCCTGGAGTGTAGTAGTCGAGATCCTGGGGGGCCTCGCCGTCCACTCTGGAAACACCATATATTTT
v_gene: TRBV19; d_gene: -; abundance: few; j_gene: TRBJ2-2; CDR3aa: CASSPRQGGGELFF; CDR3nt: TGTGCCAGTAGTCCCAGACAGGGAGGCGGGGAGCTGTTTTTT
v_gene: TRBV9; d_gene: -; abundance: few; j_gene: TRBJ2-2; CDR3aa: CASSPFGVNTGELFF; CDR3nt: TGTGCCAGCAGTCCATTCGGGGTTAACACCGGGGAGCTGTTTTTT
v_gene: TRBV4-3; d_gene: -; abundance: -; j_gene: TRBJ2-1; CDR3aa: CASSQDWMISYNEQFF; CDR3nt: TGCGCCAGCAGCCAAGATTGGATGATCTCCTACAATGAGCAGTTCTTC
v_gene: TRBV7-9; d_gene: -; abundance: -; j_gene: TRBJ2-5; CDR3aa: CASSHGQKPQYF; CDR3nt: TGTGCCAGCAGCCACGGACAGAAGCCCCAGTACTTC
v_gene: TRBV20-1; d_gene: -; abundance: once; j_gene: TRBJ2-1; CDR3aa: CSATGTEQFF; CDR3nt: TGCAGTGCCACCGGGACCGAGCAGTTCTTC
v_gene: TRBV4-3; d_gene: -; abundance: -; j_gene: TRBJ1-4; CDR3aa: CASSQDLRVANEKLFF; CDR3nt: TGCGCCAGCAGCCAAGATCTGCGAGTAGCTAATGAAAAACTGTTTTTT
v_gene: TRBV7-2; d_gene: -; abundance: -; j_gene: TRBJ2-5; CDR3aa: CASSLQGYQETQYF; CDR3nt: TGTGCCAGCAGCTTGCAGGGATACCAAGAGACCCAGTACTTC
v_gene: TRBV7-2; d_gene: -; abundance: few; j_gene: TRBJ2-7; CDR3aa: CASSFQNRLSEQYF; CDR3nt: TGTGCCAGCAGCTTTCAGAACCGGCTATCCGAGCAGTACTTC
v_gene: TRBV19; d_gene: TRBD1; abundance: once; j_gene: TRBJ2-3; CDR3aa: CASSPQDRTGTDTQYF; CDR3nt: TGTGCCAGTAGCCCCCAGGACAGGACTGGCACAGATACGCAGTATTTT
v_gene: TRBV5-1; d_gene: TRBD2; abundance: -; j_gene: TRBJ2-7; CDR3aa: CASSLATSGSEQYF; CDR3nt: TGCGCCAGCAGCTTGGCTACTAGCGGGAGCGAGCAGTACTTC
v_gene: TRBV30; d_gene: -; abundance: -; j_gene: TRBJ2-7; CDR3aa: CACEQGREQYF; CDR3nt: TGTGCCTGCGAACAGGGTCGCGAGCAGTACTTC
v_gene: TRBV7-9; d_gene: -; abundance: once; j_gene: TRBJ1-6; CDR3aa: CASRSRGNSPLHF; CDR3nt: TGTGCCAGCAGAAGTAGGGGGAATTCACCCCTCCACTTT
v_gene: TRBV29-1; d_gene: -; abundance: -; j_gene: TRBJ1-2; CDR3aa: CSVGDGNYGYTF; CDR3nt: TGCAGCGTGGGGGACGGGAACTATGGCTACACCTTC
v_gene: TRBV28; d_gene: -; abundance: -; j_gene: TRBJ2-1; CDR3aa: CASSAGGIEDNEQFF; CDR3nt: TGTGCCAGCAGCGCCGGAGGGATTGAAGACAATGAGCAGTTCTTC
v_gene: TRBV7-9; d_gene: -; abundance: -; j_gene: TRBJ2-1; CDR3aa: CASSLRVLDPKVNNEQFF; CDR3nt: TGTGCCAGCAGTCTCCGGGTCTTAGACCCAAAGGTTAACAATGAGCAGTTCTTC
v_gene: TRBV30; d_gene: TRBD1; abundance: -; j_gene: TRBJ1-6; CDR3aa: CAWRPGTGISLSYNSPLHF; CDR3nt: TGTGCCTGGAGACCCGGGACAGGGATCTCCCTCTCCTATAATTCACCCCTCCACTTT